Shown below are 20 T cell receptor beta chains from a single sample sequenced in a study of CD8 T cells in Susac syndrome. Random-hexamer reverse transcription was applied to roughly 0.45 to 1 ug RNA. TCRdb re-called the immunoSEQ multiplex PCR reads with MiXCR, one entry per CDR3 protein. Of roughly 47,000 distinct CDR3 sequences in the sample, around 93% were seen once. The sample taken for sequencing was CD8+ T cells from PBMCs. The receptor source for this set is a human donor in good health.

In this sample, this clonotype turned up once. This chain uses TRBV6-6 with TRBJ2-7; D may match TRBD1 or TRBD2 (6 bases each). The CDR3 contains 14 residues. In germline, CDR1 is MNHNY, CDR2 SVGAGI (reference sequence). Trimming pared 6 bases from V and 5 bases from J, leaving 17 bases between. CDR3 in DNA: TGTGCCAGCAGCTACCCTAGGGGGGACAACGAGCAGTACTTC. Amino acid sequence: CASSYPRGDNEQYF.

This clonotype was found once. This rearrangement joins TRBV15 to TRBJ2-6, with 7 bases matching TRBD1. After removal of 5 bases from V and 1 base from J, the junction contained 11 bases not matched to a gene. This CDR3 region has 18 residues. The V gene's germline CDR1 is LNHNV and CDR2 YYDKDF (reference sequence). The CDR3 loop is CATSGRQGRTSGANVLTF. The CDR3 DNA reads TGTGCCACCAGCGGGAGACAGGGTCGAACTTCTGGGGCCAACGTCCTGACTTTC.

This chain joins TRBV30 and TRBJ2-7; 7 bases match TRBD2. CDR3 length: 14 residues. V shed 0 bases, J shed 0 bases, and the junction held 2 bases outside the gene matches. CDR1 and CDR2 (germline): GTSNPN, SVGIG (reference sequence). The CDR3 here is CAWSVGGSSYEQYF. CDR3 coding DNA: TGTGCCTGGAGTGTTGGCGGGAGCTCCTACGAGCAGTACTTC.

The chain combines TRBV6-4 with TRBJ2-1; 10 nucleotides align to TRBD2. The V segment lost 0 bases and the J segment 8 bases; nucleotides outside the gene matches: 7. Germline V gene lookup returns CDR1 MRHNA and CDR2 SNTAGT. This CDR3 contains 16 residues. The CDR3 sequence: CASSDSSSGRIDEQFF. For the CDR3, the DNA is TGTGCCAGCAGTGACTCGAGTAGCGGGAGGATAGATGAGCAGTTCTTC.

V gene TRBV7-9 combines with J gene TRBJ2-5; a possible D gene is TRBD1 (6 bases). The ends were cut back, 1 base at V and 5 bases at J, with 11 bases in the middle. The CDR3 is 14 residues long. Germline CDR1 is SEHNR and CDR2 is FQNEAQ (reference sequence). CDR3 amino acids: CASSLDRVRETQYF. The CDR3 DNA follows: TGTGCCAGCAGCTTAGACAGGGTTCGGGAGACCCAGTACTTC.

The chain is built from TRBV5-6 and TRBJ2-1, with TRBD2 as a possible D gene (6 bases). In germline, CDR1 is SGHDT, CDR2 YYEEEE. This CDR3 contains 15 residues. V lost 4 bases and J lost 0, with 11 bases in between. The CDR3 nucleotides read TGTGCCAGCAGCCCCCTAGCGAGCTCCTACAATGAGCAGTTCTTC. Translated: CASSPLASSYNEQFF.

The chain carries TRBV2 and TRBJ2-7; possibly TRBD1 or TRBD2 for D (5 bases each). This CDR3 comprises 15 residues. Germline CDR1 SNHLY, CDR2 FYNNEI. Trimming removed 0 bases from V and 3 bases from J, with 12 bases in between. The chain's CDR3 is CASSEALQRGYEQYF. CDR3 bases: TGTGCCAGCAGTGAAGCGCTTCAGAGGGGCTACGAGCAGTACTTC. Full variable domain (rest looked up from reference TRBV2 and TRBJ2-7): EPEVTQTPSHQVTQMGQEVILRCVPISNHLYFYWYRQILGQKVEFLVSFYNNEISEKSEIFDDQFSVERPDGSNFTLKIRSTKLEDSAMYFCASSEALQRGYEQYFGPGTRLTVT.

J is TRBJ2-1 and V is TRBV30, with D unresolved. CDR1 and CDR2 from the germline V gene are GTSNPN and SVGIG (reference sequence). V lost 3 bases and J lost 5, with 5 bases in between. The CDR3 sequence is 11 residues long. The chain's CDR3 is CAWSIDNEQFF. The CDR3 coding sequence is TGTGCCTGGAGCATCGACAATGAGCAGTTCTTC.

The chain recombines TRBV7-9 with TRBJ2-1, with D tentatively TRBD2 (5 bases). The CDR3 sequence is 15 residues long. Germline assignment: CDR1 SEHNR and CDR2 FQNEAQ (reference sequence). V was shortened by 7 bases and J by 5 bases, with 18 bases between the two germline ends. CDR3 in amino acids: CASTFSRGPNNEQFF. The DNA for the CDR3 is TGTGCCAGCACCTTTAGTAGAGGGCCTAACAATGAGCAGTTCTTC.

The gene calls are TRBV29-1 and TRBJ2-2, with 7 positions matching TRBD2. J lost 6 bases, V lost 4 bases, and 5 bases had no gene match. The CDR3 runs to 13 residues. Germline V gives CDR1 SQVTM, CDR2 ANQGSEA. Here the CDR3 DNA reads TGCAGCGTTGCTGGTGCGGGAGCCGGGGAGCTGTTTTTT. This sequence encodes CSVAGAGAGELFF.

V is TRBV3-1 and J is TRBJ1-1; D is possibly TRBD1 (5 bases). Germline V gives CDR1 LGHDT, CDR2 YNNKEL (reference sequence). V gave up 4 bases and J gave up 3 bases, with 15 bases separating them. The CDR3 contains 15 residues. The CDR3 nucleotides are TGTGCCAGCAGCCCATGGGGGGACTGGGACACTGAAGCTTTCTTT. As protein: CASSPWGDWDTEAFF.

This clonotype showed up just once. The rearrangement joins TRBV27 to TRBJ1-1; D gene uncertain. The germline gives CDR1 MNHEY, CDR2 SMNVEV (reference sequence). CDR3 length: 14 residues. The ends were cut back, 3 bases at V and 4 bases at J, with 12 bases in the middle. The CDR3 DNA sequence: TGTGCCAGCAGTTTGTGGGGAGCGAGCACTGAAGCTTTCTTT. This gives the protein CASSLWGASTEAFF.

The chain couples TRBV4-2 to TRBJ2-1, with D uncertain. The V gene lost 4 bases and the J gene lost 5 bases, with 12 bases spanning the gap. The CDR3 length is 14 residues. Germline lookup yields CDR1 LGHNA and CDR2 YNFKEQ. The CDR3 region has the DNA TGTGCCAGCAGCCCCTCCAGACTGAACAATGAGCAGTTCTTC. It yields the protein CASSPSRLNNEQFF.

The V and J genes are TRBV27 and TRBJ2-7; D gene unclear. The V and J ends lost 2 bases and 2 bases respectively, with 13 bases between them. CDR3 size: 15 residues. Per germline, CDR1 MNHEY and CDR2 SMNVEV (reference sequence). The CDR3, as DNA: TGTGCCAGCAGTTTAAGGCCAGGTCGGGCCTACGAGCAGTACTTC. This gives the protein CASSLRPGRAYEQYF.

The V gene is TRBV20-1, the J gene TRBJ2-7; 8 positions match TRBD2. Germline CDR1 DFQATT, CDR2 SNEGSKA (reference sequence). The CDR3 spans 14 residues. The trim removed 1 base at V and 7 bases at J, leaving 9 bases unmatched. CDR3 nucleotides: TGCAGTGCTAGAGCTAGCGGGTGGGTATGGGAGCAGTACTTC. Its protein product is CSARASGWVWEQYF.

The chain uses TRBV2 and TRBJ2-1; possibly TRBD2 for D (5 bases). Germline CDR1 is SNHLY and CDR2 is FYNNEI. V was trimmed by 6 bases and J by 0 bases, leaving 15 bases between them. The CDR3 spans 16 residues. The CDR3 reads CASSQRAWSSYNEQFF. Here the CDR3 DNA reads TGTGCCAGCAGCCAGAGGGCTTGGAGCTCCTACAATGAGCAGTTCTTC.

The chain employs TRBV3-1 and TRBJ1-3; no reliable D call. V was trimmed by 0 bases and J by 8 bases, leaving 11 bases between them. Germline V gene sequence: CDR1 LGHDT, CDR2 YNNKEL (reference sequence). The CDR3 covers 14 residues. Written as DNA, the CDR3 is TGTGCCAGCAGCCAAGATAAACGGAAGGACACCATATATTTT. It encodes CASSQDKRKDTIYF.

This clonotype occurred a few times. The chain joins TRBV5-1 to TRBJ2-2; no reliable D call. V dropped 2 bases and J dropped 1 base, with 15 bases sitting between them. CDR1 and CDR2 from the germline V gene are SGHRS and YFSETQ. This CDR3 comprises 17 residues. In DNA form, the CDR3 reads TGCGCCAGCAGCTTCCTGGGAAGGACGATGAACACCGGGGAGCTGTTTTTT. It encodes CASSFLGRTMNTGELFF. Variable domain in full (rest from reference TRBV5-1 and TRBJ2-2): KAGVTQTPRYLIKTRGQQVTLSCSPISGHRSVSWYQQTPGQGLQFLFEYFSETQRNKGNFPGRFSGRQFSNSRSEMNVSTLELGDSALYLCASSFLGRTMNTGELFFGEGSRLTVL.

This clonotype was detected once. The gene calls are TRBV6-1 and TRBJ2-3; D gene unclear. CDR3 length equals 17 residues. The V end lost 5 bases, the J end lost 0 bases, and 18 bases lay between the germline ends. Germline V CDR1 and CDR2: MNHNS, SASEGT. Written as DNA, the CDR3 is TGTGCCAGCAGTCCCTCTGACTTGCGTACTAGCACAGATACGCAGTATTTT. Encoded protein: CASSPSDLRTSTDTQYF.

The chain combines TRBV6-5 with TRBJ2-2, with 9 positions matching TRBD2. Germline V CDR1 and CDR2: MNHEY, SVGAGI. This CDR3 spans 15 amino acids. Trimming removed 1 base from V and 8 bases from J; junction bases left unmatched: 5. CDR3 bases: TGTGCCAGCAGTTACTTTGCTAGCGGGATGGGGGAGCTGTTTTTT. Translation: CASSYFASGMGELFF.